This entry lists 32 T cell receptor beta chains sequenced from one sample in a study of cytomegalovirus exposure and HLA in healthy donors. This PCR relied on a set of 60 Vbeta primers and 13 Jbeta primers. Repertoires were generated with immunoSEQ multiplex PCR, while TCRdb's copy carries only in-frame clones and drops some. The sample lists 170,000 or so clones, just under 80% occurring once. The sequenced sample consisted of PBMCs. These TCRs come from a woman between 50 and 59 years old in good health and CMV-seropositive.

On this clone: The sample has other DNA sequences that encode this CDR3 too. The chain uses TRBV18 and TRBJ2-5, with TRBD1 matching over 7 bases. V lost 3 bases and J lost 2; bases outside the gene matches: 3. The CDR3 has 14 amino acids. CDR1 and CDR2 from the germline V gene are KGHSH and LQKENI. The CDR3 spells CASSPPGQQETQYF. As DNA, the CDR3 is TGTGCCAGCTCACCCCCGGGACAGCAAGAGACCCAGTACTTC.

This rearrangement joins TRBV7-3 to TRBJ2-6; D is possibly TRBD2 (5 bases). The CDR3 loop spans 16 amino acids. The germline V gene encodes CDR1 SGHTA and CDR2 FQGTGA. With 6 bases removed from V and 2 bases from J, the gap between germline ends came to 14 bases. The CDR3 bases are TGTGCCAGCAGGATATCCAGCGGCACTGGGGCCAACGTCCTGACTTTC. Translating it yields CASRISSGTGANVLTF.

The chain uses TRBV2 and TRBJ1-3; perhaps TRBD1 as D (6 bases). The CDR3 consists of 13 residues. V dropped 9 bases and J dropped 0 bases, with 9 bases sitting between them. The germline V gene encodes CDR1 SNHLY and CDR2 FYNNEI. The CDR3 is CASKQGSGNTIYF. The CDR3, as DNA: TGTGCCAGTAAACAGGGCTCTGGAAACACCATATATTTT. Looking up the rest from reference TRBV2 and TRBJ1-3 gives the full variable domain: EPEVTQTPSHQVTQMGQEVILRCVPISNHLYFYWYRQILGQKVEFLVSFYNNEISEKSEIFDDQFSVERPDGSNFTLKIRSTKLEDSAMYFCASKQGSGNTIYFGEGSWLTVV.

This chain connects TRBV18 to TRBJ2-1, with D possibly being TRBD1 (6 bases). V shed 5 bases and J shed 10 bases, with 9 bases lying between them. In germline, CDR1 is KGHSH, CDR2 LQKENI. CDR3 size: 11 residues. CDR3 sequence (DNA): TGTGCCAGCTCAACAGGGAACGAGCAGTTCTTC. It codes for CASSTGNEQFF.

V is TRBV7-3 and J is TRBJ2-2; the match to TRBD2 covers 13 bases. The CDR3 is 17 residues long. V shed 5 bases, J shed 2 bases, and the junction held 5 bases outside the gene matches. The V gene's germline CDR1 is SGHTA and CDR2 FQGTGA. CDR3 region: CASSPRLAGGNTGELFF. Here the CDR3 DNA reads TGTGCCAGCAGCCCCCGACTAGCGGGAGGTAACACCGGGGAGCTGTTTTTT.

The chain uses TRBV11-3 and TRBJ2-7, with TRBD1 identical over 9 bases. The germline gives CDR1 SGHNT, CDR2 YENEEA. There are 14 residues in the CDR3. V was pared by 2 bases and J by 5 bases, with 4 bases of the junction left unmatched. The CDR3 region has the DNA TGTGCCAGCAGCTTATCAGGGACAGGGAACGAGCAGTACTTC. This gives the protein CASSLSGTGNEQYF.

The rearrangement links TRBV5-4 to TRBJ1-2, with a tentative D call TRBD1 (5 bases). Trimming took 0 bases from V and 5 from J, leaving 5 bases between them. The CDR3 totals 12 residues. Germline V gene data show CDR1 as SGHNT and CDR2 as YYREEE (reference sequence). CDR3 DNA: TGTGCCAGCAGCTTGGAGGGGTATGGCTACACCTTC. The encoded protein is CASSLEGYGYTF.

The rearrangement uses TRBV18 and TRBJ1-2, with TRBD1 identical over 7 bases. The germline CDR1 and CDR2 sequences are KGHSH and LQKENI. The ends lost 6 bases at V and 8 bases at J; junction bases unmatched: 9. The CDR3 has 13 residues. CDR3 amino acids: CASSEDRVQGYTF. In DNA, the CDR3 is TGTGCCAGCTCGGAAGACAGGGTACAGGGCTACACCTTC. The full variable domain, completed using reference TRBV18 and TRBJ1-2, is NAGVMQNPRHLVRRRGQEARLRCSPMKGHSHVYWYRQLPEEGLKFMVYLQKENIIDESGMPKERFSAEFPKEGPSILRIQQVVRGDSAAYFCASSEDRVQGYTFGSGTRLTVV.

The chain couples TRBV18 to TRBJ2-5; 8 positions agree with TRBD1. The CDR3 extends over 12 amino acids. Germline assignment: CDR1 KGHSH and CDR2 LQKENI. Losses at the gene ends were 10 bases for V and 3 bases for J; bases not matched to a gene: 4. In nucleotides, the CDR3 is TGTGCCACCAGGGGGCGGGAAGAGACCCAGTACTTC. Translating gives CATRGREETQYF. The whole variable domain, remainder taken from reference TRBV18 and TRBJ2-5, is NAGVMQNPRHLVRRRGQEARLRCSPMKGHSHVYWYRQLPEEGLKFMVYLQKENIIDESGMPKERFSAEFPKEGPSILRIQQVVRGDSAAYFCATRGREETQYFGPGTRLLVL.

The chain uses TRBV28 and TRBJ1-2; D not certain. The germline V gene encodes CDR1 MDHEN and CDR2 SYDVKM. V was shortened by 3 bases and J by 2 bases, with 7 bases between the two germline ends. This CDR3 is built from 13 residues. In nucleotides, the CDR3 is TGTGCCAGCAGTTTTGGCAGAAACTATGGCTACACCTTC. Translation gives CASSFGRNYGYTF.

This chain connects TRBV5-5 to TRBJ1-2; 10 bases agree with TRBD1. Trimming at V came to 4 bases and at J to 8 bases, leaving 17 bases not matched to a gene. The CDR3 sequence is 17 residues long. Germline CDR1 reads SGHKS; CDR2 reads YYEKEE (reference sequence). In nucleotides, the CDR3 is TGTGCCAGCAGCCGCAGGGTGACAGGGGGCGAGGTCGGCGGCTACACCTTC. Protein product: CASSRRVTGGEVGGYTF. Full variable domain (remainder filled in from reference TRBV5-5 and TRBJ1-2): DAGVTQSPTHLIKTRGQQVTLRCSPISGHKSVSWYQQVLGQGPQFIFQYYEKEERGRGNFPDRFSARQFPNYSSELNVNALLLGDSALYLCASSRRVTGGEVGGYTFGSGTRLTVV.

This clone has more than one count but fewer than ten. The rearrangement uses TRBV7-6 and TRBJ2-5; possibly TRBD1 for D (6 bases). The germline V gene encodes CDR1 SGHVS and CDR2 FNYEAQ. V lost 3 bases to trimming and J lost 5 bases, with 10 bases between them. This CDR3 has 13 amino acids. The CDR3 DNA reads TGTGCCAGCAGCTTGAGGGGGTCGGAGACCCAGTACTTC. Its protein product is CASSLRGSETQYF. The whole variable domain, filled in from reference TRBV7-6 and TRBJ2-5, reads GAGVSQSPRYKVTKRGQDVALRCDPISGHVSLYWYRQALGQGPEFLTYFNYEAQQDKSGLPNDRFSAERPEGSISTLTIQRTEQRDSAMYRCASSLRGSETQYFGPGTRLLVL.

The CDR3 nucleotides are TGTGCCAGCAGCCCCCACAGGGGGCAGGACGAGCAGTACTTC. Translated: CASSPHRGQDEQYF. This chain joins TRBV13 and TRBJ2-7, with 9 positions matching TRBD1. V dropped 5 bases and J dropped 5; count of bases not matched to a gene: 7. The CDR3 extends over 14 amino acids. Looked up from germline, CDR1 is PRHDT and CDR2 is FYEKMQ (reference sequence).

This chain uses TRBV5-4 with TRBJ2-2, with 9 bases aligning to TRBD1. Germline V gene lookup returns CDR1 SGHNT and CDR2 YYREEE (reference sequence). The CDR3 covers 16 residues. V lost 0 bases to trimming and J lost 7 bases; unmatched junction nucleotides: 7. CDR3 bases: TGTGCCAGCAGCTTGGGGGGACAGGGTTTCGGCGGGGAGCTGTTTTTT. This gives the protein CASSLGGQGFGGELFF. Filled out from reference TRBV5-4 and TRBJ2-2, the complete variable domain reads ETGVTQSPTHLIKTRGQQVTLRCSSQSGHNTVSWYQQALGQGPQFIFQYYREEENGRGNFPPRFSGLQFPNYSSELNVNALELDDSALYLCASSLGGQGFGGELFFGEGSRLTVL.

V usage is TRBV27 and J usage is TRBJ1-5, with TRBD1 matching over 8 bases. Germline V CDR1 and CDR2: MNHEY, SMNVEV (reference sequence). There are 15 residues in the CDR3. V lost 6 bases and J lost 0; bases outside the gene matches: 4. The CDR3 protein is CASRRTGFSNQPQHF. The CDR3 DNA reads as TGTGCCAGCAGGAGGACAGGGTTTAGCAATCAGCCCCAGCATTTT.

On this clone: Other DNA sequences of this sample code for an identical CDR3. This chain joins TRBV7-2 and TRBJ2-2, with D perhaps matching TRBD2 (6 bases). Per the germline V gene, CDR1 is SGHTA and CDR2 is FQGNSA. Trimming left V 3 bases short and J 1 base short, with 6 bases between. This CDR3 comprises 14 residues. The CDR3: CASSLGLNTGELFF. As DNA, the CDR3 is TGTGCCAGCAGCTTGGGACTGAACACCGGGGAGCTGTTTTTT. Full variable domain (remainder filled in from reference TRBV7-2 and TRBJ2-2): GAGVSQSPSNKVTEKGKDVELRCDPISGHTALYWYRQSLGQGLEFLIYFQGNSAPDKSGLPSDRFSAERTGGSVSTLTIQRTQQEDSAVYLCASSLGLNTGELFFGEGSRLTVL.

The chain recombines TRBV25-1 with TRBJ2-1; D may be TRBD2 (5 bases). Germline V gene sequence: CDR1 MGHDK, CDR2 SYGVNS. V gave up 5 bases and J gave up 4 bases, with 12 bases separating them. The CDR3 runs 14 residues. This CDR3 reads CASSMERTYNEQFF. CDR3 in DNA: TGTGCCAGCAGTATGGAGCGGACGTACAATGAGCAGTTCTTC. Full variable domain (rest looked up from reference TRBV25-1 and TRBJ2-1): EADIYQTPRYLVIGTGKKITLECSQTMGHDKMYWYQQDPGMELHLIHYSYGVNSTEKGDLSSESTVSRIRTEHFPLTLESARPSHTSQYLCASSMERTYNEQFFGPGTRLTVL.

The genes are TRBV25-1 and TRBJ2-6; possible D gene TRBD1, 5 bases. CDR3 length: 16 residues. Germline values: CDR1 MGHDK, CDR2 SYGVNS. V was shortened by 1 base and J by 0 bases, with 7 bases between the two germline ends. The CDR3: CASSEFRGSGANVLTF. For the CDR3, the DNA is TGTGCCAGCAGTGAATTTAGGGGCTCTGGGGCCAACGTCCTGACTTTC.

On this clone itself: One end of the junction does not line up with germline, which may come from a read error. The chain has TRBV7-9 and TRBJ1-2; no reliable D call. Germline V gene sequence: CDR1 SEHNR, CDR2 FQNEAQ (reference sequence). This CDR3 is built from 12 residues. CDR3 in amino acids: CSSSLQGSGYTF. The CDR3 DNA follows: TGTTCCAGCAGCTTACAAGGGAGCGGCTACACCTTC.

The chain combines TRBV7-2 with TRBJ1-5; 7 bases line up with TRBD1. The CDR3 extends over 16 amino acids. Germline CDR1 is SGHTA and CDR2 is FQGNSA. The V gene end was trimmed by 5 bases and the J gene end by 4 bases; junction bases not matched to a gene: 11. In DNA form, the CDR3 reads TGTGCCAGCAGCCCAAGGACAGGTTCCGGAAATCAGCCCCAGCATTTT. Protein product: CASSPRTGSGNQPQHF.

This clone was observed a single time. CDR3: CASSWNRVGSLHF. The CDR3 DNA is TGTGCCAGCAGTTGGAACAGGGTGGGTTCCCTCCACTTT. The chain recombines TRBV25-1 with TRBJ1-6; tentative D call: TRBD1 (6 bases). The germline CDR1 and CDR2 sequences are MGHDK and SYGVNS. Trimming stripped 5 bases from V and 14 bases from J, with 16 bases between. The CDR3 sequence is 13 residues long. Combining the CDR3 with reference TRBV25-1 and TRBJ1-6 gives the whole variable domain EADIYQTPRYLVIGTGKKITLECSQTMGHDKMYWYQQDPGMELHLIHYSYGVNSTEKGDLSSESTVSRIRTEHFPLTLESARPSHTSQYLCASSWNRVGSLHFGNGTRLTVT.

The genes are TRBV27 and TRBJ2-7; possibly TRBD1 for D (5 bases). This CDR3 is built from 15 residues. Trimming left V 6 bases short and J 7 bases short, with 22 bases between. Germline V gives CDR1 MNHEY, CDR2 SMNVEV (reference sequence). The DNA for the CDR3 is TGTGCCAGCAGCCCGGACGGCCTGGGGCTACAGGAGCAGTACTTC. Protein: CASSPDGLGLQEQYF.

The chain combines TRBV10-3 with TRBJ1-1; no clear D. This CDR3 comprises 13 residues. Trimming stripped 10 bases from V and 2 bases from J, with 14 bases between. Germline CDR1 and CDR2: ENHRY and SYGVKD. CDR3 coding DNA: TGTGCCACGAGTTCCCGGGGTAACACTGAAGCTTTCTTT. Its protein product is CATSSRGNTEAFF.

The chain has TRBV28 and TRBJ1-2; D call uncertain. The CDR3 covers 15 residues. The germline V gene has CDR1 MDHEN and CDR2 SYDVKM. V was clipped by 7 bases and J by 2 bases, with 17 bases between them. In DNA, the CDR3 is TGTGCCAGCACCCGCCCCGGGGAACCAAACTATGGCTACACCTTC. Its translation: CASTRPGEPNYGYTF.

The chain links TRBV27 to TRBJ2-5, with 8 bases aligning to TRBD2. J gave up 3 bases and V 6 bases, and 12 bases lay outside the gene matches. Germline loops: CDR1 MNHEY, CDR2 SMNVEV (reference sequence). The length of the CDR3 is 16 residues. The CDR3: CASSPTGLAGEETQYF. The CDR3 coding sequence is TGTGCCAGCAGCCCTACCGGCCTAGCGGGCGAAGAGACCCAGTACTTC.

This clone was found a few times. The chain uses TRBV5-4 and TRBJ2-5, with TRBD2 matching 12 bases. The CDR3 has 16 amino acids. V lost 4 bases, J lost 2 bases, and 6 bases stayed unmatched. The germline CDR1 and CDR2 sequences are SGHNT and YYREEE (reference sequence). CDR3 coding DNA: TGTGCCAGCAGCACACCTAGCGGGGGGGCTCAAGAGACCCAGTACTTC. Translated, it gives CASSTPSGGAQETQYF.

CDR3 bases: TGTGCCAGCAGTCGGATCGACAGGGGGAAAAACATTCAGTACTTC. This gives the protein CASSRIDRGKNIQYF. The rearrangement links TRBV5-4 to TRBJ2-4, with 9 positions matching TRBD1. CDR1 SGHNT and CDR2 YYREEE come from the germline V gene (reference sequence). The trim removed 5 bases at V and 4 bases at J, leaving 7 bases unmatched. There are 15 residues in the CDR3. The entire variable domain, with the rest obtained from reference TRBV5-4 and TRBJ2-4, is as follows: ETGVTQSPTHLIKTRGQQVTLRCSSQSGHNTVSWYQQALGQGPQFIFQYYREEENGRGNFPPRFSGLQFPNYSSELNVNALELDDSALYLCASSRIDRGKNIQYFGAGTRLSVL.

The chain has TRBV10-3 and TRBJ2-1, with TRBD2 as a possible D gene (5 bases). V lost 1 base and J lost 6, with 10 bases in between. This CDR3 comprises 14 residues. Germline-derived CDR1 and CDR2 are ENHRY and SYGVKD. The DNA for the CDR3 is TGTGCCATCAGTGAGTTGTGGGCGGGCAATGAGCAGTTCTTC. This codes for CAISELWAGNEQFF.

The rearrangement uses TRBV6-1 and TRBJ1-2; 7 nucleotides align to TRBD1. Germline trimming cut 7 bases from V and 4 bases from J; bases unmatched to any gene: 9. The CDR3 has 14 amino acids. Germline V gene lookup returns CDR1 MNHNS and CDR2 SASEGT. The CDR3 is CASTESTGRYGYTF. Written as DNA, the CDR3 is TGTGCCAGCACGGAGTCGACAGGGCGCTATGGCTACACCTTC.

The chain combines TRBV5-4 with TRBJ2-7; TRBD1 matches 7 bases. V lost 4 bases and J lost 1; bases outside the gene matches: 5. CDR1 and CDR2 from the germline V gene are SGHNT and YYREEE (reference sequence). This CDR3 comprises 14 residues. The CDR3 sequence is CASSGQDRSYEQYF. CDR3 coding DNA: TGTGCCAGCAGCGGCCAGGACAGGTCCTACGAGCAGTACTTC.

CDR3: CASSPSDRAYTEAFF. The DNA for the CDR3 is TGTGCCAGCAGCCCCTCCGACAGGGCGTACACTGAAGCTTTCTTT. V and J are TRBV7-9 and TRBJ1-1; TRBD1 matches at 7 bases. CDR1 and CDR2 (germline): SEHNR, FQNEAQ (reference sequence). The ends lost 5 bases at V and 3 bases at J; junction bases unmatched: 9. The CDR3 extends over 15 amino acids.

The genes are TRBV5-5 and TRBJ1-5; 7 bases match TRBD1. In germline, CDR1 is SGHKS, CDR2 YYEKEE (reference sequence). Losses at the gene ends were 2 bases for V and 2 bases for J; bases not matched to a gene: 7. The CDR3 is made up of 16 amino acids. The chain's CDR3 is CASSLQGLLGNQPQHF. The CDR3 DNA is TGTGCCAGCAGCTTACAGGGGTTATTGGGCAATCAGCCCCAGCATTTT.